The next 6 T cell receptor beta chains were all read from a single sample in a study of T cells after yellow fever vaccination. MiXCR was run by TCRdb on the 5' RACE reads, yielding one entry per CDR3 protein. The table includes a few hundred thousand distinct CDR3 sequences, around an eighth detected once. Here the sequenced sample was CD4+ T cells sorted from PBMCs, taken 15 days after the yellow fever booster vaccination. The receptors were gathered from a man aged 18-30 years who received the YFV17D yellow fever vaccine.

This clonotype was found a few times. The chain is built from TRBV7-2 and TRBJ1-3; the D gene is possibly TRBD1 (5 bases). V was clipped by 5 bases and J by 3 bases, with 11 bases between them. The germline CDR1 and CDR2 sequences are SGHTA and FQGNSA. CDR3 length: 14 amino acids. The chain's CDR3 is CASSGGQGGNTIYF. DNA for the CDR3: TGTGCCAGCAGCGGAGGACAAGGTGGAAACACCATATATTTT. The full variable domain, its missing parts supplied by reference TRBV7-2 and TRBJ1-3, is GAGVSQSPSNKVTEKGKDVELRCDPISGHTALYWYRQSLGQGLEFLIYFQGNSAPDKSGLPSDRFSAERTGGSVSTLTIQRTQQEDSAVYLCASSGGQGGNTIYFGEGSWLTVV.

This clonotype was counted a few times. V and J are TRBV14 and TRBJ2-5; D is unresolved. Trimming removed 3 bases from V and 0 bases from J, with 5 bases in between. This CDR3 has 13 residues. Germline lookup yields CDR1 SGHDN and CDR2 FVKESK. The CDR3 sequence is CASSHLYQETQYF. CDR3 nucleotides: TGTGCCAGCAGCCACCTCTACCAAGAGACCCAGTACTTC.

This clonotype came up many times. The gene calls are TRBV4-3 and TRBJ1-4; the D gene is possibly TRBD1 (5 bases). CDR1 LGHNA and CDR2 YSLEER come from the germline V gene. CDR3 size: 16 residues. Deletions cut 4 bases from V and 10 bases from J, with 22 bases between. The CDR3 nucleotides are TGCGCCAGCAGCCCCTTGGTAGGGGCCGGCGCTGGAAAACTGTTTTTT. Translating it yields CASSPLVGAGAGKLFF.

This clonotype was seen a few times. The chain has TRBV27 and TRBJ1-4; a possible D gene is TRBD1 (5 bases). V was clipped by 5 bases and J by 7 bases, with 11 bases between them. The CDR3 covers 13 residues. The germline CDR1 and CDR2 sequences are MNHEY and SMNVEV (reference sequence). The CDR3 is CASSRREGEKLFF. CDR3 DNA: TGTGCCAGCAGTCGCAGGGAAGGTGAAAAACTGTTTTTT.

The rearrangement joins TRBV7-6 to TRBJ1-2; D is uncertain. Looked up from germline, CDR1 is SGHVS and CDR2 is FNYEAQ. CDR3 length equals 13 residues. The V end lost 3 bases, the J end lost 7 bases, and 12 bases lay between the germline ends. The CDR3 DNA reads as TGTGCCAGCAGCTTTACGGAACTGAGTGGCTACACCTTC. Its translation: CASSFTELSGYTF.

This rearrangement joins TRBV5-1 to TRBJ2-1, with 11 nucleotides matching TRBD2. From germline, CDR1 is SGHRS and CDR2 YFSETQ. The CDR3 runs 16 residues. Unmatched junction bases numbered 9, after V lost 3 bases and J lost 7 bases. The CDR3 sequence: CASSSLAGGPENEQFF. The CDR3 DNA sequence: TGCGCCAGCAGCTCTTTAGCGGGGGGGCCCGAGAATGAGCAGTTCTTC.